These T cell receptor beta chains were read from a single sample in a study of PD-L1 blockade in urothelial cancer. Using immunoSEQ multiplex PCR, the repertoire was profiled, and TCRdb retains in-frame clones only, with some absent. Altogether 85,000 to 90,000 clones are present, roughly 90% being singletons, with the ten largest covering 8.5% to 9.5%. This specimen was PBMCs, taken around atezolizumab (anti-PD-L1) treatment. The origin of the receptors is a man between 60 and 70 years old with urothelial cancer. Each CDR3 is given without its conserved first and last residue. Expanded clones get a size class; other rows say once, few or many, or leave the size out.

j_call v_call clone_size cdr3_aa
TRBJ1-2 TRBV7-2 - ASSPRTGLLISYGYT
TRBJ2-7 TRBV28 - ASSQGLAYEQY
TRBJ1-6 TRBV7-3 - ASSTTGGDGSPLH
TRBJ2-1 TRBV6-5 - ASSYSSLQF
TRBJ1-1 TRBV5-6 - ASSWGVSTVNTEAF
TRBJ2-1 TRBV5-4 - ASSLADRLSGRFNEQF
TRBJ1-5 TRBV28 - ASSLDRPSQPQH
TRBJ2-7 TRBV5-1 - ASSLNTGTGESYEQY
TRBJ2-1 TRBV9 once ASSVGQSSYNEQF
TRBJ2-5 TRBV7-2 - ASSPPGETQY
TRBJ2-1 TRBV7-2 - ASSWTTGANEQF
TRBJ2-5 TRBV6-5 once ASSLGQVVMGTQY
TRBJ2-2 TRBV7-2 - ASSLITAGTGELF
TRBJ1-1 TRBV5-6 - ASSIQPWDTEAF
TRBJ2-3 TRBV4-1 - ASSQEGVSSTDTQY
TRBJ2-7 TRBV29-1 once SVERGGYEQY
TRBJ2-7 TRBV2 - ASSEAGREGQYEQY
TRBJ1-1 TRBV7-3 - ASSPSGPTEAF
TRBJ2-5 TRBV6-1 - ASRKDSSKETQY
TRBJ2-1 TRBV5-1 - ASSLDGTSSYNEQF
TRBJ2-5 TRBV7-2 - ASSVQGALETQY
TRBJ2-1 TRBV4-1 - ASRKRGGLREQF
TRBJ2-2 TRBV5-5 - ASSPEGGVLF
TRBJ2-7 TRBV4-3 - ASSQLGTSGGSYEQY
TRBJ2-5 TRBV27 - ASSFLTGKQETQY
TRBJ2-7 TRBV5-4 - ASSLMTGDEQY
TRBJ2-3 TRBV29-1 once SVLTSGSTDTQY
TRBJ2-7 TRBV11-2 - ASSLDKVGLAGEQY
TRBJ2-1 TRBV19 - ASSMTSGQYNEQF
TRBJ2-6 TRBV30 - AWRGDLSTNVLT
TRBJ2-7 TRBV7-2 - ASSLGYGLAGEFYEQY